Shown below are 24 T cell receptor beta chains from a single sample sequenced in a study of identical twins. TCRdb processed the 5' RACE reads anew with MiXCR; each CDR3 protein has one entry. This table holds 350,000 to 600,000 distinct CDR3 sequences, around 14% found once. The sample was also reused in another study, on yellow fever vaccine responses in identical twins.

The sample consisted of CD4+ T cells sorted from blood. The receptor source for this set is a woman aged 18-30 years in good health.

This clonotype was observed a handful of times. The CDR3 DNA reads TGTGCCAGCAGTTACGGTCAAAAATCGGGTGAAAAACTGTTTTTT. Protein product: CASSYGQKSGEKLFF. The V and J genes are TRBV6-5 and TRBJ1-4, with D uncertain. Looked up from germline, CDR1 is MNHEY and CDR2 is SVGAGI. This CDR3 contains 15 residues. Trimming stripped 2 bases from V and 7 bases from J, with 14 bases between.

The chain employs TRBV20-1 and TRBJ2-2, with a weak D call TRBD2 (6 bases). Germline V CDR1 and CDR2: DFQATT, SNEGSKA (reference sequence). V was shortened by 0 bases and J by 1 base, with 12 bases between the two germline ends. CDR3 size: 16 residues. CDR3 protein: CSAREFQAGNTGELFF. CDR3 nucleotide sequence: TGCAGTGCTAGAGAATTTCAAGCGGGGAACACCGGGGAGCTGTTTTTT.

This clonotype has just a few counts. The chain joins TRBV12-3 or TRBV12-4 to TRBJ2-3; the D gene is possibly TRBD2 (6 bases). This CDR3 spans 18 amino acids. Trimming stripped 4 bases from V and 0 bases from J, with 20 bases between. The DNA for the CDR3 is TGTGCCAGCAGTTATATACTTAAGGGAGGCAGTAGCACAGATACGCAGTATTTT. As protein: CASSYILKGGSSTDTQYF.

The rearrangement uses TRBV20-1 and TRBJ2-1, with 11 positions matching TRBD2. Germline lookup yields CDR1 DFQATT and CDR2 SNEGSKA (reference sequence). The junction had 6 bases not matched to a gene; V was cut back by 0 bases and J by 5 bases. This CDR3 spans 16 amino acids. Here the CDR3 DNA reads TGCAGTGCTAGAGATGTAGGGACTAGCGGCAACAATGAGCAGTTCTTC. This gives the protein CSARDVGTSGNNEQFF.

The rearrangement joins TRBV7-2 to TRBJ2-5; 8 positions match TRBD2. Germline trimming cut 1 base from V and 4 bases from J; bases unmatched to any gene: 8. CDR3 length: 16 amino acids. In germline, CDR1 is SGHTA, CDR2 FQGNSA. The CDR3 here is CASSLVPGGLGETQYF. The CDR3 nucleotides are TGTGCCAGCAGCTTAGTTCCGGGGGGGCTTGGAGAGACCCAGTACTTC. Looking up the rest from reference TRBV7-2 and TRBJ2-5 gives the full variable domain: GAGVSQSPSNKVTEKGKDVELRCDPISGHTALYWYRQSLGQGLEFLIYFQGNSAPDKSGLPSDRFSAERTGGSVSTLTIQRTQQEDSAVYLCASSLVPGGLGETQYFGPGTRLLVL.

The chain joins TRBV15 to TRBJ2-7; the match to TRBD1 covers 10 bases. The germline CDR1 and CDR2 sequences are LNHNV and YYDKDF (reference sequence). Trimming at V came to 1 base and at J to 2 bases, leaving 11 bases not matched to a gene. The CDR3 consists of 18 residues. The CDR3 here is CATSRVLGQGSLAYEQYF. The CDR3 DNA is TGTGCCACCAGCAGAGTCTTGGGACAGGGGTCCCTTGCCTACGAGCAGTACTTC.

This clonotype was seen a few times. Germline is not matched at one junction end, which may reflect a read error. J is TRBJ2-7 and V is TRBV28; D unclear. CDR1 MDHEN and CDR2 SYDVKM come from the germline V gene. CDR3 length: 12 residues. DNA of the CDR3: TGTGCCAGCAGTTTGCCCTCCTACGGGCAGTACTTC. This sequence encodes CASSLPSYGQYF.

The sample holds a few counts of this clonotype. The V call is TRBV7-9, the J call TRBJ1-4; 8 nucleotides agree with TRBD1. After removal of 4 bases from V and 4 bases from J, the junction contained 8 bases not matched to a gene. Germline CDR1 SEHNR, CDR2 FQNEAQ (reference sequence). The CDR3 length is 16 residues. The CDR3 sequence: CASSSGRTGNNEKLFF. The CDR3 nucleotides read TGTGCCAGCAGCTCCGGAAGGACAGGGAATAATGAAAAACTGTTTTTT.

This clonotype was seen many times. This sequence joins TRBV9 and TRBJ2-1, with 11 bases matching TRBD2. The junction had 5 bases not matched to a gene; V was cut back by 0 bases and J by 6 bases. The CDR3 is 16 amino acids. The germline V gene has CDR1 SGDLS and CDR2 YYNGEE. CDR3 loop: CASSVGLAGGLNEQFF. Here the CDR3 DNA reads TGTGCCAGCAGCGTAGGCCTAGCGGGAGGCCTCAATGAGCAGTTCTTC. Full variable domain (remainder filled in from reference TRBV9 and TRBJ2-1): DSGVTQTPKHLITATGQRVTLRCSPRSGDLSVYWYQQSLDQGLQFLIQYYNGEERAKGNILERFSAQQFPDLHSELNLSSLELGDSALYFCASSVGLAGGLNEQFFGPGTRLTVL.

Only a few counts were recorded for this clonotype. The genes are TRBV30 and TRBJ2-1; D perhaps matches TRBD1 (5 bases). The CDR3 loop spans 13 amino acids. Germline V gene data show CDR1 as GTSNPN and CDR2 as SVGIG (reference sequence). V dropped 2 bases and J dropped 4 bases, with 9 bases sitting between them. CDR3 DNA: TGTGCCTGGAGTACTGACAGTTACAATGAGCAGTTCTTC. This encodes CAWSTDSYNEQFF.

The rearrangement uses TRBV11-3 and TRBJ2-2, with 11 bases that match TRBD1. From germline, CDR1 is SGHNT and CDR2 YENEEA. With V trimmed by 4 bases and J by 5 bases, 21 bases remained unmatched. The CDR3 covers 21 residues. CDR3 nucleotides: TGTGCCAGCAGCTCGGTTCGGCGAGTTGGACAGGGGGCCGAGGGGACCGGGGAGCTGTTTTTT. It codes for CASSSVRRVGQGAEGTGELFF.

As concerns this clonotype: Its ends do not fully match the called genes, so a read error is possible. The CDR3 region is CASSLLAGPSHEQYF. In DNA, the CDR3 is TGTGCCAGCAGCCTTTTAGCGGGGCCCTCCCACGAGCAGTACTTC. The V gene is TRBV7-6, the J gene TRBJ2-7; 8 nucleotides match TRBD2. The CDR3 sequence is 15 residues long. Looked up from germline, CDR1 is SGHVS and CDR2 is FNYEAQ.

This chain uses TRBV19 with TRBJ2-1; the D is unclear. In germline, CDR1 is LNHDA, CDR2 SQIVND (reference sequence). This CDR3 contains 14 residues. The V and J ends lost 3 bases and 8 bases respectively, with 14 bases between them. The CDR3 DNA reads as TGTGCCAGTAGTATTTTTGTAGGGAATGATGAGCAGTTCTTC. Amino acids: CASSIFVGNDEQFF.

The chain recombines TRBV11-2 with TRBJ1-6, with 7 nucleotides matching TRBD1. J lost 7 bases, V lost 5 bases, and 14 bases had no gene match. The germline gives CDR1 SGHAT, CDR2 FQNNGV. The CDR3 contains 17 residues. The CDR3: CASSTPDRRFRNSPLHF. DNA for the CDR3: TGTGCCAGCAGCACCCCGGACAGGAGGTTTAGGAATTCACCCCTCCACTTT.

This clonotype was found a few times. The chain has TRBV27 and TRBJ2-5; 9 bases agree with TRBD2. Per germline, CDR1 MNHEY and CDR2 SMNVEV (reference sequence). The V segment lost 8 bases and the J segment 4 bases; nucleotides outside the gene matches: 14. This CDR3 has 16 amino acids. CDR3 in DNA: TGTGCCAGCCCGCTGATGCGGGAGGGGGGGCGAGAGACCCAGTACTTC. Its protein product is CASPLMREGGRETQYF.

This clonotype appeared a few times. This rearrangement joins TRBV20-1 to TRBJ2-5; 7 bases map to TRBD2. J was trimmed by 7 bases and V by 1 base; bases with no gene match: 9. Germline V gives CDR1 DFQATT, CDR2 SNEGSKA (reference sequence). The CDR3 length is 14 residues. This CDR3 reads CSARGGGTSGTQYF. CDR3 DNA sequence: TGCAGTGCTAGAGGCGGGGGTACCAGTGGGACCCAGTACTTC.

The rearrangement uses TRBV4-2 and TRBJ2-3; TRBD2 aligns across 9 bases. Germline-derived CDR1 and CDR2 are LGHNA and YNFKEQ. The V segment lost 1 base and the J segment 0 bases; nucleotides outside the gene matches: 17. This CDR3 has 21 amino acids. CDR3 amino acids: CASSQGGAGGLLGDSTDTQYF. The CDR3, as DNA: TGTGCCAGCAGCCAAGGCGGAGCGGGGGGCCTTCTAGGGGATAGCACAGATACGCAGTATTTT.

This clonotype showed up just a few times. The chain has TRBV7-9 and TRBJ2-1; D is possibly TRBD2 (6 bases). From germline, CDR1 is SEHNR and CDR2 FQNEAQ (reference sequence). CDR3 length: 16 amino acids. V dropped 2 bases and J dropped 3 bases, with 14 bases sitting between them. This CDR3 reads CASSLFSGGIYNEQFF. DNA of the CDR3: TGTGCCAGCAGCTTATTCTCTGGCGGGATCTACAATGAGCAGTTCTTC.

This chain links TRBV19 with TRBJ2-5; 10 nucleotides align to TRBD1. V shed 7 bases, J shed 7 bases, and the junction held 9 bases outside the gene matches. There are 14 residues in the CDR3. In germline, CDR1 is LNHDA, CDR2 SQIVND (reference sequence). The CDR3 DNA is TGTGCCAGTACCGGACAGGGGGATATCGGGACCCAGTACTTC. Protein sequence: CASTGQGDIGTQYF.

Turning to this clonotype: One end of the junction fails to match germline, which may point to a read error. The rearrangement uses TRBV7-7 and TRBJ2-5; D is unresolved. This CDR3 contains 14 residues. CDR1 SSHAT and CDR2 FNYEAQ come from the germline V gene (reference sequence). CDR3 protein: CASSLSLVGETQYF. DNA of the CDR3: TGTGCTAGCAGCTTAAGTCTTGTGGGGGAGACCCAGTACTTC.

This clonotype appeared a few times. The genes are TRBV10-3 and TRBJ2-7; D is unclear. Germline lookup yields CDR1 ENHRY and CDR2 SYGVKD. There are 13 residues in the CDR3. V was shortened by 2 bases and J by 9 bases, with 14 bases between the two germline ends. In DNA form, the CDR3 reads TGTGCCATCAGTGAGGCCCAGTCGTCGTCGCAGTACTTC. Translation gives CAISEAQSSSQYF.

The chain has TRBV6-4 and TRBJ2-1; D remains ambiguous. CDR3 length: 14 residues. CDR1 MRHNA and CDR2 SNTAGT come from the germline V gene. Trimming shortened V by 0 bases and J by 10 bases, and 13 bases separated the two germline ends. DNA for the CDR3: TGTGCCAGCAGTGACTCGAAGGTCAGCCGAGAGCAGTTCTTC. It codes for CASSDSKVSREQFF.

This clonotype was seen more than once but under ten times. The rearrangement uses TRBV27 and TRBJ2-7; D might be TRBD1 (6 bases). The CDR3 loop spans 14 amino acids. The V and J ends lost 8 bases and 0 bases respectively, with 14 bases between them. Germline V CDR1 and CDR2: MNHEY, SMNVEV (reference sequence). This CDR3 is CASGRGRSSYEQYF. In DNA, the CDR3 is TGTGCCAGCGGCAGGGGCAGAAGCTCCTACGAGCAGTACTTC.

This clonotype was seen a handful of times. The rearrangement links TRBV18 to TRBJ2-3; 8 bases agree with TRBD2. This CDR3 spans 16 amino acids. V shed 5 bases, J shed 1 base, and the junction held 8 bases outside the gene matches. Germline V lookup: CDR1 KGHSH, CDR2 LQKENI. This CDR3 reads CASSSQRERGTDTQYF. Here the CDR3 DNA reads TGTGCCAGCTCATCCCAGCGGGAGAGGGGCACAGATACGCAGTATTTT.